This TCR beta chain appears in the sequencing data of a study of cytomegalovirus exposure and HLA in healthy donors. Study results and caveats: Previously analyzed data showed that most TCR beta V segments were productive at a frequency of about 87% or about 30%. Among the most significant clusters, several appeared linked to common viral pathogens in a later analysis.

Comments on this clone: As yet, its antigen is unknown.

PCR involved 60 Vbeta and 13 Jbeta primers. Here immunoSEQ multiplex PCR was the method, and the copy in TCRdb shows in-frame clones only, minus some. The sample includes under 300,000 clones, approximately 82% of them seen just once. Specimen: PBMCs. This TCR derives from a woman between 55 and 75 years old in good health and CMV-seropositive.

The CDR3 bases are TGTGCCAGCAGCTTGGACTATAGCACAGATACGCAGTATTTT. This codes for CASSLDYSTDTQYF. V usage is TRBV7-3 and J usage is TRBJ2-3, with D perhaps TRBD2 (6 bases). There are 14 residues in the CDR3. The ends were cut back, 3 bases at V and 0 bases at J, with 7 bases in the middle. Germline CDR1 reads SGHTA; CDR2 reads FQGTGA.